The 2 T cell receptor beta chains below were found in one sample sequenced in a study of cytomegalovirus exposure and HLA in healthy donors. Primers for the PCR totalled 60 Vbeta and 13 Jbeta. Generated by immunoSEQ multiplex PCR, the TCRdb table keeps only in-frame clones and is missing some. Its table lists fewer than 130,000 clones. Sequencing was performed on PBMCs. These receptor sequences come from a man between 45 and 60 years old in good health and CMV-seronegative.

The V gene is TRBV7-6, the J gene TRBJ1-1, with D unclear. Trimming took off 2 bases at V and 2 bases at J, with 6 bases between the two ends. The germline V gene has CDR1 SGHVS and CDR2 FNYEAQ. The CDR3 consists of 13 residues. The CDR3 spells CASSLSINTEAFF. CDR3 sequence (DNA): TGTGCCAGCAGCTTATCCATCAACACTGAAGCTTTCTTT.

The J gene is TRBJ2-6, the V gene TRBV5-6; no clear D. CDR1 SGHDT and CDR2 YYEEEE come from the germline V gene. This CDR3 is built from 15 residues. The ends were cut back, 0 bases at V and 4 bases at J, with 8 bases in the middle. CDR3 protein: CASSLGLSGANVLTF. The CDR3 nucleotides are TGTGCCAGCAGCTTGGGTCTGTCCGGGGCCAACGTCCTGACTTTC.